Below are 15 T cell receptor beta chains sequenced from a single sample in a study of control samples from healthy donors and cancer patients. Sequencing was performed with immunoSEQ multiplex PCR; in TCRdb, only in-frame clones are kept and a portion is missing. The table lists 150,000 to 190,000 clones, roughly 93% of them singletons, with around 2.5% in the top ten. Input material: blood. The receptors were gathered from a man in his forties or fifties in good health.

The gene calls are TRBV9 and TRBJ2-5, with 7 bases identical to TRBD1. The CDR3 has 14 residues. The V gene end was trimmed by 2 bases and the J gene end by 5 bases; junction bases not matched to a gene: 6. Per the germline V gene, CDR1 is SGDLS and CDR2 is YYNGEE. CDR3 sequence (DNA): TGTGCCAGCAGCGTGACAGGGAAGGGTGAGACCCAGTACTTC. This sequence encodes CASSVTGKGETQYF.

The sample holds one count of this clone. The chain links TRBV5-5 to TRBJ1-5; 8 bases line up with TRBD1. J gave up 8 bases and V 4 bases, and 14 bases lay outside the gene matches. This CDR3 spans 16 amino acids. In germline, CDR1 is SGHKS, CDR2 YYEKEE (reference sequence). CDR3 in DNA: TGTGCCAGCAGCCCCCCCGGACAGGGCATTCTTGAGCCCCAGCATTTT. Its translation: CASSPPGQGILEPQHF.

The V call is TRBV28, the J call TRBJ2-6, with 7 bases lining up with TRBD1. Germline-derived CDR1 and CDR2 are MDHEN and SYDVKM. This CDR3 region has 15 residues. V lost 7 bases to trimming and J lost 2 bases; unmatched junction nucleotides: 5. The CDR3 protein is CASNIQGAGANVLTF. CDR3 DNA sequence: TGTGCCAGCAATATCCAGGGGGCTGGGGCCAACGTCCTGACTTTC.

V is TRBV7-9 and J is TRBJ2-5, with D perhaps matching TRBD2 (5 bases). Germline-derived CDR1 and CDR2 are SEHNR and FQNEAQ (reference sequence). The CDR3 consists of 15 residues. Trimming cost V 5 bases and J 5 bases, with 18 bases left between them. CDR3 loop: CASSPGGTSWETQYF. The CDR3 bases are TGTGCCAGCAGCCCCGGCGGCACTAGTTGGGAGACCCAGTACTTC.

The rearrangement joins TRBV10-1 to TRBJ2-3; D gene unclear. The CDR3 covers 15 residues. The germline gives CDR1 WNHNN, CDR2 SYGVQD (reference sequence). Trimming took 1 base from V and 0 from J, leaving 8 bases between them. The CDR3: CASSELITSTDTQYF. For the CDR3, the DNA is TGCGCCAGCAGTGAGTTGATAACTAGCACAGATACGCAGTATTTT.

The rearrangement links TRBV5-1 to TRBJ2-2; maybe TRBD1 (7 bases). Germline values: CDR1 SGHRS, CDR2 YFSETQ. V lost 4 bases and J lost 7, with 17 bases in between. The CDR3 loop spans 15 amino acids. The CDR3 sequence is CASSHARGADGELFF. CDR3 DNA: TGCGCCAGCAGCCACGCCAGGGGGGCAGACGGGGAGCTGTTTTTT.

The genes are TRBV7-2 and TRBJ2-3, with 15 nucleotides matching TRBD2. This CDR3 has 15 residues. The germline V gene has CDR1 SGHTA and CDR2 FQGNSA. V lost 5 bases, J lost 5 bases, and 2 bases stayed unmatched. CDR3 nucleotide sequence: TGTGCCAGCAGCGTGGGACTAGCGGGAGGAGATACGCAGTATTTT. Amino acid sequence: CASSVGLAGGDTQYF.

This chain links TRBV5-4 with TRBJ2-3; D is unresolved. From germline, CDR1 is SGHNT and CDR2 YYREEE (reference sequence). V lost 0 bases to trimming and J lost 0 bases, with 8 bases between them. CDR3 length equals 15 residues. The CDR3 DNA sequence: TGTGCCAGCAGCTTGGAAGGCAGCAGCACAGATACGCAGTATTTT. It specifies CASSLEGSSTDTQYF. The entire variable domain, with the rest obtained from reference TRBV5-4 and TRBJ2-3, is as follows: ETGVTQSPTHLIKTRGQQVTLRCSSQSGHNTVSWYQQALGQGPQFIFQYYREEENGRGNFPPRFSGLQFPNYSSELNVNALELDDSALYLCASSLEGSSTDTQYFGPGTRLTVL.

This chain's CDR3 is CASSWGGGRGTEAFF. CDR3 DNA: TGTGCCAGCAGCTGGGGAGGGGGGCGAGGCACTGAAGCTTTCTTT. This chain joins TRBV7-9 and TRBJ1-1; weak D call: TRBD1 (6 bases). CDR1 and CDR2 (germline): SEHNR, FQNEAQ (reference sequence). The CDR3 runs 15 residues. V was cut by 4 bases and J by 4 bases, with 16 bases left in between. The full variable domain, its missing parts supplied by reference TRBV7-9 and TRBJ1-1, is DTGVSQNPRHKITKRGQNVTFRCDPISEHNRLYWYRQTLGQGPEFLTYFQNEAQLEKSRLLSDRFSAERPKGSFSTLEIQRTEQGDSAMYLCASSWGGGRGTEAFFGQGTRLTVV.

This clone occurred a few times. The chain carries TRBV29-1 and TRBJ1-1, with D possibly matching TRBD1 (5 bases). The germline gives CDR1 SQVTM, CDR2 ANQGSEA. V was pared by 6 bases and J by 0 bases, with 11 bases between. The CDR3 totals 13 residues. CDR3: CSVTEFMNTEAFF. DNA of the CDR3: TGCAGCGTGACAGAGTTCATGAACACTGAAGCTTTCTTT.

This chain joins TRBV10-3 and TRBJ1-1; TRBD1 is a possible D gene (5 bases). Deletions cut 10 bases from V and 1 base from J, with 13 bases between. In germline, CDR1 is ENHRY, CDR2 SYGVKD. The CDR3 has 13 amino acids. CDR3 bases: TGTGCCACCCGCCCAACAGGGAACACTGAAGCTTTCTTT. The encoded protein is CATRPTGNTEAFF.

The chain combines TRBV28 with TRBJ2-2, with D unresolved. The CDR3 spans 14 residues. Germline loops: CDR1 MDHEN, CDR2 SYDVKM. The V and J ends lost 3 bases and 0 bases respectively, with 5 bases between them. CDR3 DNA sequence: TGTGCCAGCAGTTTTTTGTCGAACACCGGGGAGCTGTTTTTT. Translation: CASSFLSNTGELFF.

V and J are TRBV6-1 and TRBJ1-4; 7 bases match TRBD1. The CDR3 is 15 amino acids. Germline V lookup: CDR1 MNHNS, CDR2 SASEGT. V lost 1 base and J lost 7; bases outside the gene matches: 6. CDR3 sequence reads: CASSEGRGRAEKLFF. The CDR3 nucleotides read TGTGCCAGCAGTGAAGGAAGGGGGCGCGCTGAAAAACTGTTTTTT.

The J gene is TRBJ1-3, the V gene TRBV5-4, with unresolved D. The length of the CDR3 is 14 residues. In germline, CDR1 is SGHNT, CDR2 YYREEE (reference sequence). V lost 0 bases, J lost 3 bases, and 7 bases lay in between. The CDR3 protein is CASSLGGFGNTIYF. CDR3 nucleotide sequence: TGTGCCAGCAGCTTGGGGGGTTTTGGAAACACCATATATTTT.

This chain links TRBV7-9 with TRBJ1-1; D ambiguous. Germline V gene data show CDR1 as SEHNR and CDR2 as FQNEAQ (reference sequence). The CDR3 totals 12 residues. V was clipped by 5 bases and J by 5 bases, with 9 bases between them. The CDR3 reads CASSLQRTEAFF. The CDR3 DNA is TGTGCCAGCAGCCTACAAAGGACTGAAGCTTTCTTT.